This T cell receptor beta chain was observed in a study of cytomegalovirus exposure and HLA in healthy donors. Study findings and constraints: Reportedly, diagnosis of cytomegalovirus status by the classifier showed high specificity and sensitivity.

The PCR used 60 Vbeta and 13 Jbeta primers. Profiled with immunoSEQ multiplex PCR; TCRdb holds only in-frame clones, not every one. The repertoire has about 45,000 clones, about half of them found once; the top ten carry around 5.8%. CDR1 is ENHRY and CDR2 is SYGVKD in the germline V gene. This CDR3 comprises 14 residues. With regard to this clone: What it binds is unknown.

Material: PBMCs. The TCR originated in a man aged 60 to 75 in good health and CMV-seronegative. The chain links TRBV10-3 to TRBJ1-2; 8 bases align to TRBD1. The CDR3: CASKGTGANYGYTF. CDR3 DNA: TGTGCAAGCAAAGGGACAGGAGCTAACTATGGCTACACCTTC.